Sequencing of this TCR beta chain was carried out in a study of tumor-infiltrating T cells and Merkel cell polyomavirus. For the study at large: The T cells studied were KLL-specific CD8+ cells against Merkel polyomavirus. Study-wide findings and caveats: Few patients were studied, which limits the findings.

The trim removed 0 bases at V and 7 bases at J, leaving 7 bases unmatched. Per germline, CDR1 SGHNT and CDR2 YYREEE (reference sequence). The CDR3 contains 16 residues. Every patient's tumor was robustly positive for Merkel cell polyomavirus Large T antigen on immunohistochemistry. With respect to this clone: Its antigen is not identified.

Assay: immunoSEQ multiplex PCR; the TCRdb copy retains only in-frame clones and omits some. The sample has some 25,000 clones; about 90% are singletons. The source is a man in his fifties or sixties with Merkel cell carcinoma. Source material: lymph node tissue. The chain couples TRBV5-4 to TRBJ1-6; 7 bases line up with TRBD1. The CDR3 loop reads CASSLDFAGGNSPLHF. The CDR3 nucleotides are TGTGCCAGCAGCTTGGATTTTGCAGGGGGAAATTCACCCCTCCACTTT.